This T cell receptor (beta chain) was captured in a study of blood T cell repertoires in COVID-19. CDR1 SGDLS and CDR2 YYNGEE come from the germline V gene. The CDR3 totals 16 residues. The V segment lost 2 bases and the J segment 0 bases; nucleotides outside the gene matches: 5. TCRdb's table, derived via immunoSEQ multiplex PCR, lists solely in-frame clones and lacks some. This table holds around 28,000 clones, roughly nine tenths found once. V usage is TRBV9 and J usage is TRBJ2-1; 7 bases align to TRBD1. The sequencing sample was made of peripheral blood. The receptor was isolated from a human donor in a cohort sampled during active COVID-19. In DNA form, the CDR3 reads TGTGCCAGCAGCGTCGTGGACAGGATCTCCTACAATGAGCAGTTCTTC. This encodes CASSVVDRISYNEQFF.